The clone carrying this TCR beta chain was seen a few times. The antigen is not known. These data are taken from a study of T cells after yellow fever vaccination. Study findings and constraints: FACS-sorted repertoires might harbor abundant contaminating clonotypes from the bulk population.

The study made its TCR cDNA through 5'RACE template switching. That step introduced a universal primer site along with UMIs. TCRdb processed the 5' RACE reads anew with MiXCR; each CDR3 protein has one entry. The profile shows around 340,000 distinct CDR3 sequences, about an eighth of them singletons. CDR3 length: 18 amino acids. V trimming: 6 bases; J trimming: 5 bases; junction bases outside the gene matches: 14. Germline values: CDR1 MNHEY, CDR2 SVGEGT. Sequencing used CD4+ T cells sorted from PBMCs, obtained 15 days after the yellow fever booster vaccination. This sequence originates from a man younger than 30 who received the YFV17D yellow fever vaccine. V usage is TRBV6-2 or TRBV6-3 and J usage is TRBJ2-5; 14 bases map to TRBD2. CDR3: CASSPTGTSGGGAETQYF. The CDR3 region has the DNA TGTGCCAGCAGCCCCACCGGGACTAGCGGGGGAGGCGCGGAGACCCAGTACTTC.